This TCR beta chain comes out of a study of CD8 T cells in ankylosing spondylitis. Molecular-barcoded quantitative 5'-RACE produced these TCR beta libraries. MiXCR was run by TCRdb on the 5' RACE reads, yielding one entry per CDR3 protein. The table has 150,000 to 200,000 distinct CDR3 sequences, roughly 13% seen once; the top ten hold roughly 11%. This clonotype was seen at least ten times. Germline V gene sequence: CDR1 SGDLS, CDR2 YYNGEE. The germline V and J ends were trimmed by 4 bases and 3 bases, with 15 bases remaining between them. The CDR3 runs to 15 residues. The chain couples TRBV9 to TRBJ2-3; D possibly corresponds to TRBD2 (5 bases). This TCR came from a female donor with ankylosing spondylitis or in good health (not recorded which). The specimen was blood, either unsorted or a sorted T cell fraction (not recorded which). The CDR3 bases are TGTGCCAGCAGCCCAGCGGAGGTCGGAACAGATACGCAGTATTTT. It specifies CASSPAEVGTDTQYF.